This T cell receptor beta chain is from a study of T cells after yellow fever vaccination. V was trimmed by 0 bases and J by 1 base, leaving 10 bases between them. CDR1 and CDR2 (germline): MNHEY, SVGAGI. This CDR3 contains 15 residues. TCR cDNA was made by 5'RACE template switching, adding a universal primer site and UMIs. TCRdb used MiXCR to reprocess the 5' RACE reads, holding one entry per CDR3 protein. The sample gives hundreds of thousands of distinct CDR3 sequences, roughly an eighth of which show up once; under 15% is in the top ten. In its sample, this clonotype was seen a few times. Antigen: not known. Study-wide findings and caveats: Reappearance after the booster was observed for most primary-vaccination clones (about 96% CD4, over 70% CD8). Shared CD4/CD8 clonotypes were a small share, likely from convergent recombination. High-abundance clonotypes from the bulk population could contaminate FACS-sorted repertoires.

This TCR derives from a young man who received the YFV17D yellow fever vaccine. This specimen was PBMCs, taken on the day of the yellow fever booster vaccination. J is TRBJ2-7 and V is TRBV6-5; D ambiguous. CDR3 residues: CASSYSNGVSYEQYF. The DNA for the CDR3 is TGTGCCAGCAGTTACTCGAATGGGGTATCCTACGAGCAGTACTTC.